What follows are 16 T cell receptor beta chains derived from one specimen sequenced in a study of monozygotic twins with inflammatory bowel disease. From its re-call of the 5' RACE reads, TCRdb lists each CDR3 protein once, without DNA. The sample yields some 170,000 distinct CDR3 sequences, of which the top ten take up approximately 2.8%. Sequencing input: blood. The origin of the receptors is a human donor with ulcerative colitis or Crohn's disease, or a healthy co-twin of an affected twin (not recorded which).

V gene TRBV6-6 combines with J gene TRBJ2-1; TCRdb's D call of TRBD2 is untestable without DNA. This CDR3 has 14 amino acids. In germline, CDR1 is MNHNY, CDR2 SVGAGI (reference sequence). Here the CDR3 reads CASSSLGRVGEQFF.

This chain connects TRBV4-3 to TRBJ2-3; as DNA is missing, the TRBD2 call by TCRdb cannot be tested. The germline V gene has CDR1 LGHNA and CDR2 YSLEER. CDR3 length: 15 amino acids. Here the CDR3 reads CASSPLREYTDTQYF.

The V gene is TRBV6-1, the J gene TRBJ2-7; TCRdb picks TRBD1, but there is no DNA to check that call. The germline CDR1 and CDR2 sequences are MNHNS and SASEGT. This CDR3 region has 15 residues. The CDR3 here is CASSRPGQQSYEQYF.

The genes are TRBV6-2 or TRBV6-3 and TRBJ2-1. The germline V gene has CDR1 MNHEY and CDR2 SVGEGT. This CDR3 has 15 amino acids. The CDR3: CASSYRGLQYNEQFF.

The genes are TRBV6-1 and TRBJ1-2; the TCRdb D gene call, TRBD1, has no DNA to confirm it. Per germline, CDR1 MNHNS and CDR2 SASEGT. This CDR3 contains 14 residues. CDR3 in amino acids: CASSQRGGYYGYTF.

The chain recombines TRBV29-1 with TRBJ2-5; TCRdb gives TRBD1 as the D gene, but with no DNA this cannot be confirmed. There are 15 residues in the CDR3. Germline lookup yields CDR1 SQVTM and CDR2 ANQGSEA. The CDR3 sequence is CSVPIGTGSRGTQYF.

This chain uses TRBV29-1 with TRBJ2-5; without DNA, the TCRdb call of TRBD1 cannot be checked. The germline gives CDR1 SQVTM, CDR2 ANQGSEA. The CDR3 covers 11 residues. CDR3 loop: CSVRGEETQYF.

The CDR3 protein is CASSYSTGGVVGYEQYF. The chain employs TRBV6-2 or TRBV6-3 and TRBJ2-7; the D gene TCRdb calls, TRBD1, cannot be checked with no DNA. The germline V gene encodes CDR1 MNHEY and CDR2 SVGEGT. This CDR3 region has 17 residues.

This chain connects TRBV28 to TRBJ2-3; the D call from TCRdb, TRBD2, cannot be confirmed without DNA. This CDR3 contains 14 residues. The germline V gene has CDR1 MDHEN and CDR2 SYDVKM. CDR3 loop: CASSLYGRVDTQYF.

The chain has TRBV9 and TRBJ2-3. Germline values: CDR1 SGDLS, CDR2 YYNGEE. The CDR3 totals 16 residues. CDR3 sequence: CASSVGRLGGPDTQYF.

The chain recombines TRBV30 with TRBJ1-2; checking the TCRdb D call of TRBD1 is not possible without DNA. CDR3 length equals 11 residues. Germline assignment: CDR1 GTSNPN and CDR2 SVGIG (reference sequence). CDR3: CAWSETGGYTF.

This sequence joins TRBV5-1 and TRBJ2-1; the D gene TCRdb calls, TRBD2, cannot be checked with no DNA. This CDR3 comprises 16 residues. Germline V gene data show CDR1 as SGHRS and CDR2 as YFSETQ. The CDR3 loop is CASSGGTSGGLDEQFF.

The chain uses TRBV5-1 and TRBJ2-2; the D call from TCRdb, TRBD1, cannot be confirmed without DNA. Germline CDR1 is SGHRS and CDR2 is YFSETQ. This CDR3 has 18 residues. CDR3 protein: CASSLIRTGSVNTGELFF.

This chain uses TRBV7-9 with TRBJ1-1; TCRdb designates TRBD1, a call that cannot be tested without DNA. CDR3 size: 14 residues. Germline V CDR1 and CDR2: SEHNR, FQNEAQ (reference sequence). The CDR3 sequence: CASSFQTGGTEAFF. Filled out from reference TRBV7-9 and TRBJ1-1, the complete variable domain reads DTGVSQNPRHKITKRGQNVTFRCDPISEHNRLYWYRQTLGQGPEFLTYFQNEAQLEKSRLLSDRFSAERPKGSFSTLEIQRTEQGDSAMYLCASSFQTGGTEAFFGQGTRLTVV.

This chain connects TRBV20-1 to TRBJ2-1. The CDR3 is 14 amino acids. Germline CDR1 reads DFQATT; CDR2 reads SNEGSKA (reference sequence). The CDR3 reads CSAREEQSYNEQFF.

V gene TRBV7-2 combines with J gene TRBJ2-3. This CDR3 is 12 amino acids long. CDR1 and CDR2 (germline): SGHTA, FQGNSA. The CDR3 protein is CASSFRTDTQYF.